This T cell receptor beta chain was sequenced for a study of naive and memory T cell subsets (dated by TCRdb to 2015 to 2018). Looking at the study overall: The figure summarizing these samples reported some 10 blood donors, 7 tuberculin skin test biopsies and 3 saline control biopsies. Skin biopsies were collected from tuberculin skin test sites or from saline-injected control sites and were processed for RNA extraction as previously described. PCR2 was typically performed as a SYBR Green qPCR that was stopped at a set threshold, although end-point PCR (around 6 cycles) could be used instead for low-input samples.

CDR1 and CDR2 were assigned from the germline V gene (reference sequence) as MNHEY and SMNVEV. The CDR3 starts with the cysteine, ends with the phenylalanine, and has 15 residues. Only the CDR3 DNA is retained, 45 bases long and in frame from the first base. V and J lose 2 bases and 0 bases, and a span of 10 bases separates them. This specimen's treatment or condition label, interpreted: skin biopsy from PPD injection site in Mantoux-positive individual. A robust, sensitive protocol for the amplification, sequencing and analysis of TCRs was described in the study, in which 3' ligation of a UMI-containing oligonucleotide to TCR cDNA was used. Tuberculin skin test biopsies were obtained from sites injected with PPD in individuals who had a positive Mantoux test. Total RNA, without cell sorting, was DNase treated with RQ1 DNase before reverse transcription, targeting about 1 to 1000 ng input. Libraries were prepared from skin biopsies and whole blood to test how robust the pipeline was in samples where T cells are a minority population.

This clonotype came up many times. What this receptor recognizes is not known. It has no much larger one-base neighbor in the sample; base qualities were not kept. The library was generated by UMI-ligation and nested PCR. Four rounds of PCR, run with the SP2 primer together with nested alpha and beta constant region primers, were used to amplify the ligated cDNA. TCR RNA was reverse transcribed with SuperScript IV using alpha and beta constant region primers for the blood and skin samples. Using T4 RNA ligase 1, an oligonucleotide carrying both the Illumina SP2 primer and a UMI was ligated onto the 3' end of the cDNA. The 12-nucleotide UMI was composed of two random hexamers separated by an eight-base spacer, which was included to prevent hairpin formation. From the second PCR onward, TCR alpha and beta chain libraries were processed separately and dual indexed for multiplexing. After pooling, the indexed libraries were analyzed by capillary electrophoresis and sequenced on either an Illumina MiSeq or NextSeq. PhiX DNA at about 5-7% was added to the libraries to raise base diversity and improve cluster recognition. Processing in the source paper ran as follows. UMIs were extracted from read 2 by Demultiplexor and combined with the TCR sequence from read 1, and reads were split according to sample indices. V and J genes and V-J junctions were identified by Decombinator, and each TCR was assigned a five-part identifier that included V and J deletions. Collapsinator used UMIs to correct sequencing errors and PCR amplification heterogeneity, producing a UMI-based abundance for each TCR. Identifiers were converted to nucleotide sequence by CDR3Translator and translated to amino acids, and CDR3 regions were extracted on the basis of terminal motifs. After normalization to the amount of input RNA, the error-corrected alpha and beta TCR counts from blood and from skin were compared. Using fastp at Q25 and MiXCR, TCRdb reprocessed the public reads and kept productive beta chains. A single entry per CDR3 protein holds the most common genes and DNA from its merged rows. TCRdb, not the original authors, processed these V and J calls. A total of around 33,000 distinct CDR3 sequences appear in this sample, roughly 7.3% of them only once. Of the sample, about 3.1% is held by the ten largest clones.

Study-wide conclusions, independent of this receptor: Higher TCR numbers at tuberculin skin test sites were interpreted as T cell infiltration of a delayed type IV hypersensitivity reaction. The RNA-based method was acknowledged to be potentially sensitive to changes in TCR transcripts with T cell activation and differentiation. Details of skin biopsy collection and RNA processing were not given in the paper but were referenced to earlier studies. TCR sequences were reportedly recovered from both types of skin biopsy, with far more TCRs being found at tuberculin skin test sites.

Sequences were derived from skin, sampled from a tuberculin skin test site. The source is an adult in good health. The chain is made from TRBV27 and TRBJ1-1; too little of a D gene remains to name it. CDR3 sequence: CASSLTKIMNTEAFF. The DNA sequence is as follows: TGTGCCAGCAGTTTAACCAAGATCATGAACACTGAAGCTTTCTTT.